This T cell receptor beta chain emerged from a study of OX40 agonist ivuxolimab in advanced cancers. The V gene end was trimmed by 6 bases and the J gene end by 2 bases; junction bases not matched to a gene: 11. Germline V gene sequence: CDR1 MDHEN, CDR2 SYDVKM. The CDR3 extends over 16 amino acids. This clone was observed a handful of times. The table came from immunoSEQ multiplex PCR; TCRdb's copy has only in-frame clones and leaves some out. Here the sample spans some 77,000 clones, around 93% being singletons. The sequence came from an adult with an advanced solid tumor such as melanoma, head and neck, liver or kidney cancer. Sequencing was performed on CD4+ or CD8+ T cells sorted from blood, taken in a trial of the OX40 agonist ivuxolimab. The chain uses TRBV28 and TRBJ2-7, with 9 bases aligning to TRBD1. CDR3 coding DNA: TGTGCCAGCAGCCTCCCCTCCGGGACAGGGACCTACGAGCAGTACTTC. Translation gives CASSLPSGTGTYEQYF.